The 22 T cell receptor beta chains below come from one sample, sequenced in a study of blood T cell repertoires in COVID-19. This table comes from immunoSEQ multiplex PCR, and its TCRdb copy is limited to in-frame clones, with some not included. The repertoire holds about 170,000 clones, with about nine tenths as singletons. What was sequenced was peripheral blood. The receptor set was obtained from a man aged 60 to 69 with acute or convalescent COVID-19.

This chain links TRBV11-3 with TRBJ2-1; maybe TRBD2 (5 bases). The CDR3 is made up of 15 amino acids. Germline lookup yields CDR1 SGHNT and CDR2 YENEEA. With 1 base removed from V and 5 bases from J, the gap between germline ends came to 12 bases. CDR3 in amino acids: CASSLGPGLHNEQFF. The CDR3 DNA is TGTGCCAGCAGCTTAGGCCCCGGACTCCACAATGAGCAGTTCTTC.

The chain couples TRBV5-5 to TRBJ1-4, with D maybe TRBD1 (5 bases). Germline V gene lookup returns CDR1 SGHKS and CDR2 YYEKEE (reference sequence). This CDR3 region has 15 residues. The ends were cut back, 4 bases at V and 5 bases at J, with 15 bases in the middle. CDR3 nucleotides: TGTGCCAGCAGCAATGGGGCGGCAGGGAATGAAAAACTGTTTTTT. Translating it yields CASSNGAAGNEKLFF.

V is TRBV2 and J is TRBJ1-2; a weak D match, TRBD1 (5 bases). The germline V and J ends were trimmed by 3 bases and 7 bases, with 15 bases remaining between them. Per germline, CDR1 SNHLY and CDR2 FYNNEI. This CDR3 is built from 14 residues. This CDR3 reads CASSEGGVEGGYTF. The CDR3 DNA reads TGTGCCAGCAGTGAGGGAGGGGTCGAGGGTGGCTACACCTTC.

This chain uses TRBV5-1 with TRBJ1-1, with TRBD1 matching 9 bases. The V gene end was trimmed by 5 bases and the J gene end by 5 bases; junction bases not matched to a gene: 13. The CDR3 spans 16 residues. The germline V gene encodes CDR1 SGHRS and CDR2 YFSETQ. The CDR3 sequence is CASSFYTGQGGTEAFF. In DNA, the CDR3 is TGCGCCAGCAGTTTTTACACGGGACAGGGAGGTACTGAAGCTTTCTTT. Supplemented by reference TRBV5-1 and TRBJ1-1, the full variable domain reads KAGVTQTPRYLIKTRGQQVTLSCSPISGHRSVSWYQQTPGQGLQFLFEYFSETQRNKGNFPGRFSGRQFSNSRSEMNVSTLELGDSALYLCASSFYTGQGGTEAFFGQGTRLTVV.

The chain uses TRBV2 and TRBJ1-1, with 9 nucleotides matching TRBD1. CDR1 SNHLY and CDR2 FYNNEI come from the germline V gene. V trimming: 4 bases; J trimming: 3 bases; junction bases outside the gene matches: 3. There are 14 residues in the CDR3. The CDR3 sequence is CASSADRGYTEAFF. The DNA for the CDR3 is TGTGCCAGCAGTGCCGACAGGGGGTACACTGAAGCTTTCTTT.

The V gene is TRBV7-9, the J gene TRBJ2-2; D may be TRBD1 (5 bases). Looked up from germline, CDR1 is SEHNR and CDR2 is FQNEAQ (reference sequence). This CDR3 spans 14 amino acids. The V end was cut by 8 bases, the J end by 2 bases, with 12 bases between. This CDR3 reads CASGGRENTGELFF. CDR3 in DNA: TGTGCCAGCGGCGGCAGGGAAAACACCGGGGAGCTGTTTTTT.

The chain recombines TRBV14 with TRBJ1-6; 7 nucleotides align to TRBD1. The CDR3 runs to 15 residues. Per germline, CDR1 SGHDN and CDR2 FVKESK. V dropped 0 bases and J dropped 8; count of bases not matched to a gene: 4. The CDR3 here is CASSQEGRGYSPLHF. CDR3 coding DNA: TGTGCCAGCAGCCAAGAGGGCAGGGGGTATTCACCCCTCCACTTT.

The rearrangement joins TRBV7-2 to TRBJ2-5; 10 bases map to TRBD2. Losses at the gene ends were 5 bases for V and 5 bases for J; bases not matched to a gene: 8. The length of the CDR3 is 15 residues. Germline CDR1 reads SGHTA; CDR2 reads FQGNSA. Written as DNA, the CDR3 is TGTGCCAGCAGCCGGACTAGCGGCCTCGAGGAGACCCAGTACTTC. Translating it yields CASSRTSGLEETQYF.

The chain couples TRBV7-7 to TRBJ2-5; TRBD1 is a possible D gene (6 bases). The germline V and J ends were trimmed by 5 bases and 0 bases, with 13 bases remaining between them. Germline V CDR1 and CDR2: SSHAT, FNYEAQ (reference sequence). The CDR3 is 15 residues long. The CDR3, as DNA: TGTGCCAGCAGCCAAACATGGACAGACCAAGAGACCCAGTACTTC. This gives the protein CASSQTWTDQETQYF.

This sequence joins TRBV6-5 and TRBJ2-1; 8 positions agree with TRBD2. There are 11 residues in the CDR3. Germline CDR1 is MNHEY and CDR2 is SVGAGI. Losses at the gene ends were 6 bases for V and 12 bases for J; bases not matched to a gene: 4. The DNA of the CDR3 is TGTGCCAGCAGCAATCTAGCGGGGCAGTTCTTC. Its protein product is CASSNLAGQFF.

The chain is built from TRBV6-5 and TRBJ2-7, with TRBD1 matching 7 bases. The CDR3 runs 12 residues. CDR1 and CDR2 from the germline V gene are MNHEY and SVGAGI. Trimming took 6 bases from V and 3 from J; bases not matched to a gene: 2. The CDR3 DNA sequence: TGTGCCAGCAGGGGACAGATCTACGAGCAGTACGTC. Its protein is CASRGQIYEQYV.

The chain combines TRBV3-1 (or the pseudogene TRBV3-2) with TRBJ1-1; TRBD1 aligns across 9 bases. Germline CDR1 LGHDT, CDR2 YNNKEL (reference sequence). V was clipped by 4 bases and J by 11 bases; unmatched bases: 5. The CDR3 spans 12 residues. The CDR3 here is CASSPGTGKAFF. CDR3 sequence (DNA): TGTGCCAGCAGCCCGGGGACAGGGAAGGCTTTCTTT.

This chain links TRBV24-1 with TRBJ2-2; D possibly corresponds to TRBD1 (6 bases). The CDR3 has 16 amino acids. V shed 4 bases and J shed 2 bases, with 13 bases lying between them. Germline lookup yields CDR1 KGHDR and CDR2 SFDVKD. The CDR3 DNA sequence: TGTGCCACCAGTGAGTTTGGACAGCTAAACACCGGGGAGCTGTTTTTT. Translating gives CATSEFGQLNTGELFF.

The rearrangement links TRBV19 to TRBJ1-2; weak D call: TRBD1 (5 bases). The CDR3 spans 15 residues. V was clipped by 9 bases and J by 6 bases, with 23 bases between them. Germline V gene sequence: CDR1 LNHDA, CDR2 SQIVND (reference sequence). CDR3 coding DNA: TGTGCCAGCTCATCATCGGGGGGGTGGATAGATGGCTACACCTTC. Its protein is CASSSSGGWIDGYTF.

The chain carries TRBV9 and TRBJ2-6, with D unclear. V dropped 5 bases and J dropped 0 bases, with 3 bases sitting between them. The CDR3 contains 13 residues. CDR1 is SGDLS, CDR2 YYNGEE, per germline. Written as DNA, the CDR3 is TGTGCCAGCAGTAACTCTGGGGCCAACGTCCTGACTTTC. This encodes CASSNSGANVLTF. The variable domain in full, with the rest retrieved from reference TRBV9 and TRBJ2-6, is DSGVTQTPKHLITATGQRVTLRCSPRSGDLSVYWYQQSLDQGLQFLIQYYNGEERAKGNILERFSAQQFPDLHSELNLSSLELGDSALYFCASSNSGANVLTFGAGSRLTVL.

The rearrangement uses TRBV10-3 and TRBJ1-1; D is undetermined. This CDR3 has 14 residues. V lost 2 bases to trimming and J lost 7 bases, with 14 bases between them. From germline, CDR1 is ENHRY and CDR2 SYGVKD. Here the CDR3 reads CAISELAESGEAFF. CDR3 coding DNA: TGTGCCATCAGTGAGCTTGCCGAGAGCGGTGAAGCTTTCTTT.

This clone was counted between two and nine times. J is TRBJ2-3 and V is TRBV27; D may be TRBD2 (6 bases). The CDR3 is 13 residues long. Deletions cut 4 bases from V and 1 base from J, with 6 bases between. Germline V gene sequence: CDR1 MNHEY, CDR2 SMNVEV (reference sequence). CDR3 sequence: CASSWEGTDTQYF. The CDR3 DNA reads as TGTGCCAGCAGTTGGGAGGGCACAGATACGCAGTATTTT.

The V call is TRBV19, the J call TRBJ1-1, with 8 bases that match TRBD1. Germline assignment: CDR1 LNHDA and CDR2 SQIVND (reference sequence). The J segment lost 1 base and the V segment lost 7 bases, leaving 5 bases of the junction unmatched. The CDR3 sequence is 14 residues long. The CDR3 bases are TGTGCCAGTAAAGGGGACAGGTCGAACACTGAAGCTTTCTTT. This gives the protein CASKGDRSNTEAFF.

This chain connects TRBV23-1 to TRBJ1-1, with 9 bases lining up with TRBD1. TRBV23-1 is noted as an ORF with a role that remains uncertain. Germline trimming cut 3 bases from V and 4 bases from J; bases unmatched to any gene: 6. This CDR3 comprises 15 residues. CDR3 nucleotide sequence: TGCGCCAGCAGTCACCCCGGGACAGGGTCCACTGAAGCTTTCTTT. It codes for CASSHPGTGSTEAFF.

The chain uses TRBV27 and TRBJ2-3, with 7 bases fitting TRBD2. The CDR3 loop spans 16 amino acids. From germline, CDR1 is MNHEY and CDR2 SMNVEV (reference sequence). V lost 0 bases, J lost 1 base, and 4 bases stayed unmatched. CDR3 region: CASSLSAGRGTDTQYF. The CDR3 DNA is TGTGCCAGCAGTTTATCCGCGGGGAGGGGCACAGATACGCAGTATTTT.

J is TRBJ1-1 and V is TRBV5-1, with 10 bases that match TRBD1. The V gene's germline CDR1 is SGHRS and CDR2 YFSETQ. The CDR3 sequence is 15 residues long. Trimming at V came to 4 bases and at J to 3 bases, leaving 6 bases not matched to a gene. The CDR3 nucleotides are TGCGCCAGCAGCCCCGGACAGGGGGGGGACACTGAAGCTTTCTTT. Protein sequence: CASSPGQGGDTEAFF. The full variable domain, with the rest looked up from reference TRBV5-1 and TRBJ1-1, is KAGVTQTPRYLIKTRGQQVTLSCSPISGHRSVSWYQQTPGQGLQFLFEYFSETQRNKGNFPGRFSGRQFSNSRSEMNVSTLELGDSALYLCASSPGQGGDTEAFFGQGTRLTVV.

The chain couples TRBV3-1 (or the pseudogene TRBV3-2) to TRBJ2-7, with D hard to call. The V gene's germline CDR1 is LGHDT and CDR2 YNNKEL (reference sequence). The CDR3 totals 14 residues. Trimming left V 1 base short and J 2 bases short, with 9 bases between. CDR3 sequence (DNA): TGTGCCAGCAGCCAAGTAGGCGGAACCTACGAGCAGTACTTC. It translates to CASSQVGGTYEQYF.